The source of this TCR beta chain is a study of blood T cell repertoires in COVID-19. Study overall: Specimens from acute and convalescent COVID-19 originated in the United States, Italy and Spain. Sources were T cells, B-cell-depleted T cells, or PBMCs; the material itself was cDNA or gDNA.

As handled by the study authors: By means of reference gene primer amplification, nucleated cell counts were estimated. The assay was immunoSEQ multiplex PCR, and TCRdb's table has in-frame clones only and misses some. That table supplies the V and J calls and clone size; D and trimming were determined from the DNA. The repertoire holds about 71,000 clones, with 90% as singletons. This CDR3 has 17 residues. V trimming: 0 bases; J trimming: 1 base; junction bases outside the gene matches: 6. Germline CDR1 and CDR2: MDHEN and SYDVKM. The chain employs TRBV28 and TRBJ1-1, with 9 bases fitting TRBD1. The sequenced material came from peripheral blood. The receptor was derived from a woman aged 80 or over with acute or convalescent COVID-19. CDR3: CASSLWGQGRRNTEAFF. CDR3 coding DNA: TGTGCCAGCAGTTTATGGGGACAGGGTCGAAGGAACACTGAAGCTTTCTTT.